The source of this T cell receptor beta chain is a study of CD8 T cells in Susac syndrome. Overall study results and limits: The CD4+ T cell repertoires that were profiled in Susac syndrome showed no clonal expansion.

This clonotype was observed a few times. The antigen is unknown. Sequencing of TCR beta, carried out with a high-throughput approach, was applied to CD8+ and CD4+ T cells from the blood. After extraction with the RNeasy kit, roughly 0.45 to 1 ug of the RNA was reverse transcribed using random hexamers. The method of amplification for TCR beta CDR3 was immunoSEQ multiplex PCR, covering 54 Vbeta and 13 Jbeta. Each CDR3 protein gets one entry after TCRdb re-called the immunoSEQ multiplex PCR reads with MiXCR. This repertoire shows 170,000 or so distinct CDR3 sequences, around 96% found once; its top ten account for around 0.12%. The clonotype was recovered from a human donor with Susac syndrome. Sequencing was done on a sample of CD4+ T cells from PBMCs.

The CDR3, as DNA: TGTGCCAGCAGCCAGGATAGCGGGGGGTACAATGAGCAGTTCTTC. It translates to CASSQDSGGYNEQFF. This sequence joins TRBV3-1 and TRBJ2-1; 10 bases match TRBD2. This CDR3 contains 15 residues. Per the germline V gene, CDR1 is LGHDT and CDR2 is YNNKEL (reference sequence). Losses at the gene ends were 3 bases for V and 4 bases for J; bases not matched to a gene: 3.